These 3 T cell receptor beta chains originate from one sample sequenced in a study of blood T cell repertoires in COVID-19. Only in-frame clones appear in the TCRdb table, and some are missing; sequencing was by immunoSEQ multiplex PCR. The sample lists about 120,000 clones, around 89% occurring once. Specimen: peripheral blood. All receptors come from a human donor with acute or convalescent COVID-19. The donor label of this sample is uncertain.

The chain recombines TRBV2 with TRBJ2-7, with D unclear. The germline V and J ends were trimmed by 7 bases and 0 bases, with 7 bases remaining between them. The CDR3 extends over 12 amino acids. CDR1 and CDR2 (germline): SNHLY, FYNNEI. The CDR3 nucleotides read TGTGCCAGCACCAGGTACTCCTACGAGCAGTACTTC. Translation gives CASTRYSYEQYF.

In regard to this clone: Other DNA sequences of this sample code for an identical CDR3. The rearrangement joins TRBV5-1 to TRBJ1-2, with TRBD1 identical over 7 bases. Germline V CDR1 and CDR2: SGHRS, YFSETQ. The J segment lost 2 bases and the V segment lost 0 bases, leaving 1 base of the junction unmatched. The CDR3 runs to 14 residues. DNA for the CDR3: TGCGCCAGCAGCTTGGGACAGGGCAACTATGGCTACACCTTC. It encodes CASSLGQGNYGYTF.

The J gene is TRBJ2-7, the V gene TRBV4-1; the match to TRBD1 covers 7 bases. Germline CDR1 MGHRA, CDR2 YSYEKL. After removal of 0 bases from V and 4 bases from J, the junction contained 15 bases not matched to a gene. CDR3 length: 18 amino acids. The CDR3, as DNA: TGCGCCAGCAGCCAAGACCAAGGAACCGGGACAGTAGGTTACGAGCAGTACTTC. Protein: CASSQDQGTGTVGYEQYF.